This section outlines one T cell receptor (beta chain) sequence together with its context. What it recognizes is unknown. The record originates from a study of cytomegalovirus exposure and HLA in healthy donors. The CDR3 totals 17 residues. Trimming shortened V by 2 bases and J by 0 bases, and 15 bases separated the two germline ends. In germline, CDR1 is LGHNA, CDR2 YNFKEQ. PCR employed 60 Vbeta and 13 Jbeta primers. Sequencing used immunoSEQ multiplex PCR; TCRdb keeps in-frame clones, though not all of them. The table lists 150,000 to 200,000 clones, about 90% of them singletons. Findings and caveats of the study: Cytomegalovirus association was listed for about 150 TCR beta chains.

The sequenced material came from PBMCs. The receptor was isolated from a boy aged 2 to 10 in good health and CMV-seronegative. This rearrangement joins TRBV4-2 to TRBJ2-3; tentatively, D is TRBD1 (6 bases). Here the CDR3 reads CASSQTTLGTSTDTQYF. The CDR3 DNA reads TGTGCCAGCAGCCAAACGACTTTGGGGACAAGCACAGATACGCAGTATTTT.